A selection of T cell receptor beta chains follows, all from one sample in a study of T cells in Graves' hyperthyroidism and ophthalmopathy. TCRdb reanalysed the multiplex PCR reads using MiXCR and keeps one entry per CDR3 protein. The sample gives 600,000 to 650,000 distinct CDR3 sequences, about a fifth of which show up once; under 35% is in the top ten. The material sequenced was blood. Receptors originate from a man aged 25-45 years with Graves' ophthalmopathy. Both conserved end residues are part of each CDR3. A D gene is named only where the DNA matches it firmly. Some rows have no size entry. The others give once, few or many, or a class for an expanded clone.

D	V	J	size	CDR3	DNA
-	TRBV5-1	TRBJ1-6	-	CASSKGSGGAYSPLHF	TGCGCCAGCAGCAAGGGGTCCGGGGGCGCGTATTCACCCCTCCACTTT
TRBD1	TRBV5-6	TRBJ2-5	few	CASGLTGMEYF	TGTGCCAGCGGATTGACAGGGATGGAGTACTTC
TRBD2	TRBV5-1	TRBJ2-3	few	CASALGGTSGPRDTQYF	TGCGCCAGTGCTCTTGGTGGGACTAGCGGTCCTAGAGATACGCAGTATTTT
TRBD2	TRBV20-1	TRBJ2-3	few	CSARARLAGTDTQYF	TGCAGTGCTAGAGCCAGACTAGCGGGCACAGATACGCAGTATTTT
-	TRBV30	TRBJ2-2	few	CAWTWGRVGTGELFF	TGTGCCTGGACCTGGGGCCGGGTTGGGACCGGGGAGCTGTTTTTT
TRBD1	TRBV20-1	TRBJ1-5	few	CSASVLAGGNQPQHF	TGCAGTGCTAGTGTCTTGGCAGGGGGTAATCAGCCCCAGCATTTT
-	TRBV29-1	TRBJ1-1	many	CSGGGALGTEAFF	TGCAGCGGAGGCGGGGCGTTGGGCACTGAAGCTTTCTTT
TRBD1	TRBV11-2	TRBJ2-3	few	CASSRGHRDRVYF	TGTGCCAGCAGCCGGGGGCACCGGGACAGGGTGTATTTT
-	TRBV7-2	TRBJ1-1	-	CASSWKGQNTEAFF	TGTGCCAGCAGCTGGAAGGGACAGAACACTGAAGCTTTCTTT
TRBD2	TRBV2	TRBJ2-5	-	CASRPGGRGETQYF	TGTGCCAGCCGCCCCGGCGGGAGGGGAGAGACCCAGTACTTC
-	TRBV11-3	TRBJ2-1	-	CASSGMNNEQFF	TGTGCCAGCAGCGGAATGAACAATGAGCAGTTCTTC
TRBD1	TRBV19	TRBJ2-6	-	CASSPRTGPWANVLTF	TGTGCCAGTAGTCCGCGGACAGGGCCTTGGGCCAACGTCCTGACTTTC
TRBD2	TRBV4-1	TRBJ2-7	-	CASSQGPGLLYEQYF	TGCGCCAGCAGCCAAGGACCGGGACTACTATACGAGCAGTACTTC
-	TRBV10-3	TRBJ1-1	-	CAITRGDGNTEAFF	TGTGCCATCACTCGAGGGGACGGGAACACTGAAGCTTTCTTT